Presented here are 28 T cell receptor beta chains from one specimen sequenced in a study of patients and donors after allogeneic stem cell transplantation. TCRdb reprocessed the RT-PCR reads via MiXCR and lists one record per CDR3 protein. Among 920,000 or so distinct CDR3 sequences, roughly 18% were seen once, and the ten largest hold 5% to 7.5%. Sequenced input: blood, either unsorted or a sorted T cell fraction (not recorded which). The receptors shown here come from a human donor who was either an allogeneic HSCT recipient or a stem cell or donor lymphocyte infusion donor (not recorded which). It is not recorded whose cells these are; they may come from a transplant donor.

This clonotype has only a few counts. V and J are TRBV20-1 and TRBJ1-1; D is possibly TRBD1 (5 bases). V was pared by 0 bases and J by 4 bases, with 15 bases between. The CDR3 consists of 15 residues. Germline lookup yields CDR1 DFQATT and CDR2 SNEGSKA (reference sequence). This CDR3 is CSARDLGPGRTEAFF. The CDR3 bases are TGCAGTGCTAGAGATCTGGGGCCGGGGCGCACTGAAGCTTTCTTT.

There are a few counts of this clonotype. The chain employs TRBV11-2 and TRBJ1-6; maybe TRBD1 (6 bases). The CDR3 length is 15 residues. Trimming left V 4 bases short and J 9 bases short, with 16 bases between. Germline CDR1 SGHAT, CDR2 FQNNGV. DNA for the CDR3: TGTGCCAGCAGCTCAAATAACAGGGTCGGTTCACCCCTCCACTTT. It encodes CASSSNNRVGSPLHF.

This clonotype was observed a few times. The rearrangement links TRBV12-3 or TRBV12-4 to TRBJ1-2; D perhaps matches TRBD1 (6 bases). V lost 6 bases and J 2 bases, leaving 13 bases between the germline ends. The CDR3 length is 14 residues. CDR3 amino acids: CASSPQGYNYGYTF. The CDR3 DNA reads TGTGCCAGCAGCCCACAGGGTTACAACTATGGCTACACCTTC.

V gene TRBV13 combines with J gene TRBJ1-1; no reliable D call. The CDR3 is 15 amino acids. Trimming cost V 2 bases and J 1 base, with 11 bases left between them. Germline values: CDR1 PRHDT, CDR2 FYEKMQ (reference sequence). The CDR3, as DNA: TGTGCCAGCAGCTTATCGAGAGCCAGGAACACTGAAGCTTTCTTT. Protein product: CASSLSRARNTEAFF.

This clonotype turned up a few times. The chain combines TRBV6-1 with TRBJ2-5; D unclear. The CDR3 runs to 16 residues. CDR1 and CDR2 from the germline V gene are MNHNS and SASEGT. V was cut by 6 bases and J by 0 bases, with 17 bases left in between. CDR3 loop: CASSHGNKIYQETQYF. The DNA of the CDR3 is TGTGCCAGCAGCCATGGGAACAAGATTTACCAAGAGACCCAGTACTTC.

This chain uses TRBV21-1 with TRBJ1-1; TRBD1, the table's D call, lacks a check against the DNA. TRBV21-1 is annotated as a pseudogene. The length of the CDR3 is 17 residues. The CDR3 is CASSKLGGARRYTEAFF. The CDR3 bases are TGTGCCAGCAGCAAATTAGGGGGAGCCCGACGTTACACTGAAGCTTTCTTT.

This clonotype showed up just a few times. The CDR3 DNA follows: TGCGCCAGCAGCCAAGATCGGATGGCCGATGGCTACACCTTC. This gives the protein CASSQDRMADGYTF. This chain links TRBV4-1 with TRBJ1-2; unclear D gene. CDR3 length: 14 residues. V gave up 0 bases and J gave up 6 bases, with 11 bases separating them. Germline CDR1 MGHRA, CDR2 YSYEKL.

The CDR3 reads CASSVEPSTSTDTQYF. Here the CDR3 DNA reads TGTGCCAGCAGCGTAGAGCCTAGCACTAGCACAGATACGCAGTATTTT. V is TRBV9 and J is TRBJ2-3, with a tentative D call TRBD2 (5 bases). V was shortened by 0 bases and J by 0 bases, with 11 bases between the two germline ends. This CDR3 has 16 amino acids. Germline assignment: CDR1 SGDLS and CDR2 YYNGEE.

The chain carries TRBV12-3 or TRBV12-4 and TRBJ2-5; D not certain. This CDR3 region has 13 residues. The V end was cut by 7 bases, the J end by 2 bases, with 11 bases between. The CDR3 nucleotides are TGTGCCAGCACCCAAATAAGGCAAGAGACCCAGTACTTC. Its protein product is CASTQIRQETQYF.

CDR3 amino acids: CASSKSLAQETQYF. The CDR3 region has the DNA TGTGCCAGCAGCAAGTCACTAGCTCAGGAGACCCAGTACTTC. The chain links TRBV11-2 to TRBJ2-5; TRBD2 is a possible D gene (6 bases). The CDR3 is made up of 14 amino acids. Germline CDR1 is SGHAT and CDR2 is FQNNGV. Trimming took off 5 bases at V and 5 bases at J, with 15 bases between the two ends.

V is TRBV3-1 and J is TRBJ1-6; maybe TRBD1 (6 bases). The ends were cut back, 4 bases at V and 10 bases at J, with 17 bases in the middle. The CDR3 has 15 amino acids. The germline gives CDR1 LGHDT, CDR2 YNNKEL (reference sequence). The CDR3 spells CASSPRTVGRSPLHF. The CDR3 DNA is TGTGCCAGCAGCCCCCGGACAGTCGGACGATCACCCCTCCACTTT.

The gene calls are TRBV5-1 and TRBJ2-1, with D maybe TRBD2 (6 bases). The CDR3 is 16 residues long. V shed 4 bases and J shed 2 bases, with 16 bases lying between them. Germline values: CDR1 SGHRS, CDR2 YFSETQ. CDR3 DNA sequence: TGCGCCAGCAGCACAGCTTGGGACTCACCCTACAATGAGCAGTTCTTC. This sequence encodes CASSTAWDSPYNEQFF.

This chain joins TRBV12-3 or TRBV12-4 and TRBJ1-2; D is unresolved. The CDR3 runs to 11 residues. Trimming took 5 bases from V and 8 from J, leaving 9 bases between them. This CDR3 reads CASSVREGYTF. Written as DNA, the CDR3 is TGTGCCAGCAGTGTCCGGGAAGGCTACACCTTC.

This clonotype came up a few times. J is TRBJ1-4 and V is TRBV5-1; D gene uncertain. The CDR3 runs to 16 residues. Germline V CDR1 and CDR2: SGHRS, YFSETQ. Trimming shortened V by 0 bases and J by 0 bases, and 9 bases separated the two germline ends. The CDR3 DNA follows: TGCGCCAGCAGCTTGGAGGGTTTTGCAACTAATGAAAAACTGTTTTTT. It specifies CASSLEGFATNEKLFF.

V and J are TRBV27 and TRBJ2-6, with D perhaps TRBD1 (5 bases). Germline V lookup: CDR1 MNHEY, CDR2 SMNVEV (reference sequence). The CDR3 has 13 residues. Trimming cost V 5 bases and J 3 bases, with 5 bases left between them. The CDR3 nucleotides read TGTGCCAGCAGTAGGGGTGGGGCCAACGTCCTGACTTTC. It codes for CASSRGGANVLTF.

This sequence joins TRBV29-1 and TRBJ1-1; a possible D gene is TRBD1 (5 bases). Germline V gives CDR1 SQVTM, CDR2 ANQGSEA. V was clipped by 3 bases and J by 11 bases, with 13 bases between them. CDR3 length: 11 amino acids. In DNA form, the CDR3 reads TGCAGCGTTGAGCTCCGGCGGGGGGCTTTCTTT. It translates to CSVELRRGAFF.

The J gene is TRBJ2-2, the V gene TRBV4-1; D perhaps matches TRBD2 (5 bases). The germline gives CDR1 MGHRA, CDR2 YSYEKL. The CDR3 is 15 residues long. The V and J ends lost 0 bases and 1 base respectively, with 6 bases between them. The chain's CDR3 is CASSQEGLNTGELFF. CDR3 coding DNA: TGCGCCAGCAGCCAAGAAGGACTGAACACCGGGGAGCTGTTTTTT.

This clonotype was seen a few times. The chain employs TRBV4-1 and TRBJ1-5, with a possible D match to TRBD1 (5 bases). CDR3 length: 14 amino acids. Germline values: CDR1 MGHRA, CDR2 YSYEKL. Trimming took off 0 bases at V and 5 bases at J, with 8 bases between the two ends. The CDR3 sequence is CASSQDGGYQPQHF. In nucleotides, the CDR3 is TGCGCCAGCAGCCAAGATGGGGGATATCAGCCCCAGCATTTT.

The rearrangement links TRBV7-2 to TRBJ2-2; D gene uncertain. From germline, CDR1 is SGHTA and CDR2 FQGNSA. Trimming shortened V by 1 base and J by 5 bases, and 11 bases separated the two germline ends. The CDR3 has 15 amino acids. The CDR3 loop reads CASSLGLEGTGELFF. CDR3 DNA: TGTGCCAGCAGCTTAGGGCTAGAAGGGACCGGGGAGCTGTTTTTT.

V gene TRBV7-6 combines with J gene TRBJ2-1; 11 bases map to TRBD2. From germline, CDR1 is SGHVS and CDR2 FNYEAQ. The CDR3 runs to 15 residues. With 1 base clipped from V and 8 bases from J, the junction kept 4 bases outside the gene matches. The CDR3 region is CASSLGTSGGDEQFF. CDR3 bases: TGTGCCAGCAGCTTAGGCACTAGCGGGGGTGATGAGCAGTTCTTC.

The chain couples TRBV19 to TRBJ2-1; a possible D gene is TRBD2 (6 bases). V lost 4 bases and J 3 bases, leaving 10 bases between the germline ends. This CDR3 is built from 14 residues. Germline V gene sequence: CDR1 LNHDA, CDR2 SQIVND (reference sequence). CDR3 bases: TGTGCCAGTAGTAACGGGGGTAACTACAATGAGCAGTTCTTC. Translation gives CASSNGGNYNEQFF. Full variable domain (missing parts from reference TRBV19 and TRBJ2-1): DGGITQSPKYLFRKEGQNVTLSCEQNLNHDAMYWYRQDPGQGLRLIYYSQIVNDFQKGDIAEGYSVSREKKESFPLTVTSAQKNPTAFYLCASSNGGNYNEQFFGPGTRLTVL.

V and J are TRBV24-1 and TRBJ1-2, with D hard to call. The CDR3 runs 17 residues. V was shortened by 5 bases and J by 4 bases, with 22 bases between the two germline ends. Germline V gene data show CDR1 as KGHDR and CDR2 as SFDVKD. The CDR3: CATSGRDAPIELYGYTF. Here the CDR3 DNA reads TGTGCCACCAGTGGCCGCGACGCACCGATCGAGCTCTATGGCTACACCTTC.

This clonotype has more than one count but fewer than ten. This chain uses TRBV12-3 or TRBV12-4 with TRBJ2-3, with TRBD1 matching 9 bases. The CDR3 consists of 17 residues. The V gene end was trimmed by 6 bases and the J gene end by 1 base; junction bases not matched to a gene: 11. CDR3: CASSWTGRDRGTDTQYF. The DNA of the CDR3 is TGTGCCAGCAGCTGGACTGGCCGGGACAGGGGCACAGATACGCAGTATTTT.

The V and J genes are TRBV29-1 and TRBJ2-7, with 12 bases matching TRBD1. CDR3 size: 14 residues. With V trimmed by 6 bases and J by 5 bases, 8 bases remained unmatched. Germline loops: CDR1 SQVTM, CDR2 ANQGSEA. CDR3 amino acids: CSVILGTGGHEQYF. The CDR3 nucleotides are TGCAGCGTCATTCTCGGGACAGGGGGCCACGAGCAGTACTTC.

The chain uses TRBV6-1 and TRBJ2-3; D unclear. V lost 4 bases, J lost 1 base, and 6 bases lay in between. The length of the CDR3 is 13 residues. CDR1 and CDR2 (germline): MNHNS, SASEGT. The CDR3 DNA is TGTGCCAGCAGTGGTCAGCGCACAGATACGCAGTATTTT. It codes for CASSGQRTDTQYF.

CDR3 nucleotide sequence: TGTGCCAGCAGTTACCTCCGGGGAGCCCGGAACAATGAGCAGTTCTTC. Residues: CASSYLRGARNNEQFF. The chain links TRBV6-5 to TRBJ2-1, with D tentatively TRBD2 (5 bases). V was cut by 2 bases and J by 5 bases, with 16 bases left in between. The CDR3 covers 16 residues. Germline CDR1 reads MNHEY; CDR2 reads SVGAGI.

The V and J genes are TRBV18 and TRBJ1-4; 10 bases are a match to TRBD1. This CDR3 spans 16 amino acids. The V segment lost 4 bases and the J segment 8 bases; nucleotides outside the gene matches: 10. Germline lookup yields CDR1 KGHSH and CDR2 LQKENI. The CDR3 loop reads CASSQKSGTGAEKLFF. The CDR3 bases are TGTGCCAGCTCACAGAAATCCGGGACAGGGGCGGAAAAACTGTTTTTT.

The CDR3 DNA sequence: TGCAGTGCTAGAGATGGCGGGAGGCAGGGTGGAGAGCAGTTCTTC. It codes for CSARDGGRQGGEQFF. V gene TRBV20-1 combines with J gene TRBJ2-1, with 8 bases fitting TRBD2. Looked up from germline, CDR1 is DFQATT and CDR2 is SNEGSKA (reference sequence). The CDR3 covers 15 residues. V dropped 0 bases and J dropped 10; count of bases not matched to a gene: 11.